The 32 T cell receptor beta chains in this list originate from one sample, sequenced in a study of T cells in Graves' hyperthyroidism and ophthalmopathy. What was amplified from RNA transcripts were TCR beta CDR3 regions. An initial round of RT-PCR targeting the TCR CDR3 relied on the HTBI primer set. One entry per CDR3 protein results from TCRdb running MiXCR on the multiplex PCR reads. The sample has around 350,000 distinct CDR3 sequences, roughly 15% seen once. The sample taken for sequencing was blood. These receptors all come from a woman aged 60-75 years with Graves' ophthalmopathy.

This clonotype was detected only a few times. The chain carries TRBV6-1 and TRBJ2-7; D possibly corresponds to TRBD1 (5 bases). Between the trimmed V and J ends, which lost 6 bases and 2 bases, there was a span of 17 bases. The germline V gene encodes CDR1 MNHNS and CDR2 SASEGT. There are 15 residues in the CDR3. CDR3 in amino acids: CASSFDRPITYEQYF. As DNA, the CDR3 is TGTGCCAGCAGCTTTGACAGACCGATCACCTACGAGCAGTACTTC.

The table lists this clonotype with many counts. The chain uses TRBV2 and TRBJ2-5; possibly TRBD2 for D (6 bases). The CDR3 consists of 15 residues. CDR1 is SNHLY and CDR2 is FYNNEI in the germline V gene. Trimming cost V 8 bases and J 2 bases, with 18 bases left between them. This CDR3 reads CASRWDFVAQETQYF. DNA of the CDR3: TGTGCCAGCCGCTGGGACTTCGTGGCGCAAGAGACCCAGTACTTC. Using reference TRBV2 and TRBJ2-5 for the parts outside the CDR3, the full variable domain is EPEVTQTPSHQVTQMGQEVILRCVPISNHLYFYWYRQILGQKVEFLVSFYNNEISEKSEIFDDQFSVERPDGSNFTLKIRSTKLEDSAMYFCASRWDFVAQETQYFGPGTRLLVL.

This clonotype was seen repeatedly, ten times or more. The CDR3 protein is CASRQGLAGVETQYF. The DNA for the CDR3 is TGCGCCAGCAGACAAGGACTAGCGGGAGTGGAGACCCAGTACTTC. The chain uses TRBV5-1 and TRBJ2-5, with 13 bases matching TRBD2. CDR3 length: 15 residues. The V gene end was trimmed by 5 bases and the J gene end by 5 bases; junction bases not matched to a gene: 6. From germline, CDR1 is SGHRS and CDR2 YFSETQ.

About this clonotype: A much bigger clone sits one base away, suggesting this may be a read error. The V call is TRBV18, the J call TRBJ2-1; the D gene is possibly TRBD2 (6 bases). Germline V gene lookup returns CDR1 KGHSH and CDR2 LQKENI. CDR3 length: 15 residues. CDR3 sequence (DNA): TGTGTCAGCTCAGTTAGGGGCAGCGGGCCAAATGAGCAGTTCTTC. Residues: CVSSVRGSGPNEQFF.

This clonotype was observed many times. This chain links TRBV5-1 with TRBJ1-6, with 7 bases aligning to TRBD1. With 4 bases clipped from V and 7 bases from J, the junction kept 14 bases outside the gene matches. Germline V gives CDR1 SGHRS, CDR2 YFSETQ. CDR3 length: 17 amino acids. CDR3 residues: CASSKGRHDRANSPLHF. The CDR3 DNA follows: TGCGCCAGCAGCAAGGGAAGACATGACAGGGCGAATTCACCCCTCCACTTT.

This clonotype was seen more than once but under ten times. The chain is built from TRBV5-1 and TRBJ2-7; 8 positions match TRBD2. Germline CDR1 is SGHRS and CDR2 is YFSETQ. There are 14 residues in the CDR3. After removal of 4 bases from V and 4 bases from J, the junction contained 7 bases not matched to a gene. This CDR3 reads CASSKRELGYEQYF. CDR3 DNA: TGCGCCAGCAGCAAGCGGGAGTTAGGGTACGAGCAGTACTTC.

This rearrangement joins TRBV4-2 to TRBJ2-3; 8 bases map to TRBD2. CDR3 length: 16 residues. Unmatched junction bases numbered 8, after V lost 0 bases and J lost 6 bases. The germline V gene encodes CDR1 LGHNA and CDR2 YNFKEQ. The CDR3 spells CASSQDGPGGKDTQYF. The CDR3 DNA follows: TGTGCCAGCAGCCAAGACGGGCCGGGGGGGAAGGATACGCAGTATTTT.

This clonotype was seen a few times. The J gene is TRBJ2-7, the V gene TRBV29-1; D unclear. V was clipped by 2 bases and J by 2 bases, with 7 bases between them. The V gene's germline CDR1 is SQVTM and CDR2 ANQGSEA. This CDR3 region has 12 residues. CDR3 sequence (DNA): TGCAGCGTTGAACAGGCCCCCTACGAGCAGTACTTC. It specifies CSVEQAPYEQYF.

At least ten counts were recorded for this clonotype. This chain links TRBV5-1 with TRBJ2-3; D might be TRBD1 (7 bases). From germline, CDR1 is SGHRS and CDR2 YFSETQ. V shed 4 bases and J shed 2 bases, with 14 bases lying between them. CDR3 size: 15 residues. This CDR3 reads CASSGGGPHTDTQYF. The CDR3 DNA reads as TGCGCCAGCAGCGGAGGGGGCCCCCACACAGATACGCAGTATTTT.

This clonotype appeared many times. The chain links TRBV12-3 or TRBV12-4 to TRBJ1-3; a possible D gene is TRBD1 (5 bases). The CDR3 is 15 residues long. V lost 5 bases, J lost 0 bases, and 11 bases lay in between. Here the CDR3 DNA reads TGTGCCAGCAGTAGGGGAGCACCCTCTGGAAACACCATATATTTT. It yields the protein CASSRGAPSGNTIYF.

Only a few counts were recorded for this clonotype. The gene calls are TRBV4-1 and TRBJ2-1; 7 positions match TRBD1. This CDR3 contains 16 residues. The germline V gene has CDR1 MGHRA and CDR2 YSYEKL. Trimming cost V 0 bases and J 2 bases; bases outside gene matches: 4. The CDR3 nucleotides read TGCGCCAGCAGCCAAGAGGTAGGGACAGCCTACAATGAGCAGTTCTTC. This gives the protein CASSQEVGTAYNEQFF.

This CDR3 reads CSAHRGQGADEQYF. The CDR3 bases are TGCAGTGCCCACCGGGGACAGGGGGCGGACGAGCAGTACTTC. This rearrangement joins TRBV20-1 to TRBJ2-7; 12 nucleotides line up with TRBD1. J gave up 5 bases and V 6 bases, and 8 bases lay outside the gene matches. This CDR3 comprises 14 residues. The germline V gene encodes CDR1 DFQATT and CDR2 SNEGSKA (reference sequence).

This clonotype came up many times. This sequence joins TRBV5-1 and TRBJ2-1, with a weak D call TRBD2 (7 bases). Germline assignment: CDR1 SGHRS and CDR2 YFSETQ. The CDR3 is made up of 14 amino acids. V was trimmed by 3 bases and J by 8 bases, leaving 15 bases between them. CDR3 DNA: TGCGCCAGCAGCTCGGGGGGCCCGGTCGATGAGCAGTTCTTC. Its translation: CASSSGGPVDEQFF.

This clonotype showed up many times. The chain uses TRBV27 and TRBJ2-7; 7 positions agree with TRBD1. The V segment lost 6 bases and the J segment 3 bases; nucleotides outside the gene matches: 5. This CDR3 comprises 13 residues. In germline, CDR1 is MNHEY, CDR2 SMNVEV (reference sequence). DNA for the CDR3: TGTGCCAGCAGCCTGACAGGGTACTACGAGCAGTACTTC. Amino acid sequence: CASSLTGYYEQYF.

The chain carries TRBV5-1 and TRBJ2-5; a possible D gene is TRBD2 (5 bases). The CDR3 extends over 13 amino acids. Trimming cost V 6 bases and J 5 bases, with 14 bases left between them. Germline CDR1 SGHRS, CDR2 YFSETQ. The DNA for the CDR3 is TGCGCCAGCAATCCACTCCTAGCTGAGACCCAGTACTTC. Its translation: CASNPLLAETQYF.

This sequence joins TRBV9 and TRBJ1-6; D gene uncertain. This CDR3 spans 14 amino acids. The germline gives CDR1 SGDLS, CDR2 YYNGEE. Trimming cost V 0 bases and J 8 bases, with 9 bases left between them. The CDR3, as DNA: TGTGCCAGCAGCGTAGCCTGGGCTGATTCACCCCTCCACTTT. The encoded protein is CASSVAWADSPLHF.

This clonotype was seen repeatedly, ten times or more. This chain uses TRBV20-1 with TRBJ2-3; a possible D gene is TRBD2 (5 bases). This CDR3 is 12 amino acids long. V was cut by 4 bases and J by 2 bases, with 7 bases left in between. Germline-derived CDR1 and CDR2 are DFQATT and SNEGSKA (reference sequence). The CDR3 coding sequence is TGCAGTGCTAAAGGACTCACAGATACGCAGTATTTT. Translating it yields CSAKGLTDTQYF.

Ten or more counts support this clonotype. The chain uses TRBV7-2 and TRBJ2-6; the D gene could be TRBD1 or TRBD2 (5 bases each). CDR1 and CDR2 from the germline V gene are SGHTA and FQGNSA. This CDR3 comprises 15 residues. V lost 5 bases and J lost 4, with 12 bases in between. The CDR3 here is CASSLMGVGANVLTF. The CDR3 DNA reads TGTGCCAGCAGCCTTATGGGGGTAGGGGCCAACGTCCTGACTTTC. The full variable domain, its missing parts supplied by reference TRBV7-2 and TRBJ2-6, is GAGVSQSPSNKVTEKGKDVELRCDPISGHTALYWYRQSLGQGLEFLIYFQGNSAPDKSGLPSDRFSAERTGGSVSTLTIQRTQQEDSAVYLCASSLMGVGANVLTFGAGSRLTVL.

The chain recombines TRBV11-3 with TRBJ2-2; the match to TRBD2 covers 15 bases. The CDR3 covers 17 residues. CDR1 is SGHNT, CDR2 YENEEA, per germline. After removal of 3 bases from V and 7 bases from J, the junction contained 6 bases not matched to a gene. The CDR3 sequence: CASSFRTSGRADGELFF. DNA for the CDR3: TGTGCCAGCAGCTTTAGGACTAGCGGGAGGGCCGACGGGGAGCTGTTTTTT.

In this sample, this clonotype turned up a few times. The rearrangement joins TRBV19 to TRBJ2-1, with D perhaps TRBD1 or TRBD2 (5 bases each). Germline V gene lookup returns CDR1 LNHDA and CDR2 SQIVND (reference sequence). The CDR3 runs 14 residues. The V end lost 7 bases, the J end lost 1 base, and 11 bases lay between the germline ends. The CDR3 here is CASNEGPSYNEQFF. The CDR3 coding sequence is TGTGCCAGTAATGAGGGGCCTTCCTACAATGAGCAGTTCTTC.

This clonotype was counted only a few times. The chain combines TRBV6-1 with TRBJ2-1, with TRBD2 as a possible D gene (5 bases). V lost 8 bases to trimming and J lost 1 base, with 15 bases between them. Germline V gene sequence: CDR1 MNHNS, CDR2 SASEGT. The CDR3 loop spans 15 amino acids. The CDR3 region has the DNA TGTGCCAGCGGGAGAGTAGCACAGTCCTACAATGAGCAGTTCTTC. The encoded protein is CASGRVAQSYNEQFF.

This clonotype was counted between two and nine times. The CDR3 loop reads CASRGGRDQPQHF. CDR3 nucleotides: TGTGCCAGCAGAGGGGGTAGGGATCAGCCCCAGCATTTT. The V gene is TRBV2, the J gene TRBJ1-5, with D perhaps matching TRBD1 (6 bases). CDR3 length: 13 residues. Germline values: CDR1 SNHLY, CDR2 FYNNEI. V was trimmed by 6 bases and J by 5 bases, leaving 11 bases between them.

The sample holds many counts of this clonotype. The chain recombines TRBV20-1 with TRBJ1-6; D gene ambiguous. The V end was cut by 3 bases, the J end by 7 bases, with 7 bases between. The V gene's germline CDR1 is DFQATT and CDR2 SNEGSKA (reference sequence). The CDR3 is 12 amino acids. CDR3 residues: CSARPGNSPLHF. DNA of the CDR3: TGCAGTGCTAGGCCGGGCAATTCACCCCTCCACTTT.

At least ten counts were recorded for this clonotype. The chain couples TRBV3-1 to TRBJ2-1, with D possibly being TRBD1 (5 bases). Germline lookup yields CDR1 LGHDT and CDR2 YNNKEL (reference sequence). Trimming pared 4 bases from V and 0 bases from J, leaving 13 bases between. The CDR3 consists of 16 residues. This CDR3 reads CASSLRNRGSYNEQFF. The CDR3 nucleotides read TGTGCCAGCAGCCTAAGGAATAGGGGCTCCTACAATGAGCAGTTCTTC.

The chain uses TRBV7-2 and TRBJ1-6; 10 bases fit TRBD1. The CDR3 contains 16 residues. V shed 0 bases, J shed 9 bases, and the junction held 5 bases outside the gene matches. Germline-derived CDR1 and CDR2 are SGHTA and FQGNSA. The CDR3 DNA is TGTGCCAGCAGCTTAGCGCAGACAGGGGGCGTTTCACCCCTCCACTTT. Protein: CASSLAQTGGVSPLHF.

The chain joins TRBV12-5 to TRBJ1-5; TRBD1 matches at 7 bases. V was pared by 9 bases and J by 3 bases, with 8 bases of the junction left unmatched. Germline-derived CDR1 and CDR2 are LGHNT and FRNRAP. The CDR3 contains 14 residues. The CDR3 nucleotides read TGTGCTAGCCGTAAAGGACAGGCCAATCAGCCCCAGCATTTT. Its translation is CASRKGQANQPQHF.

Ten or more counts support this clonotype. This chain links TRBV9 with TRBJ2-7; D might be TRBD2 (5 bases). Germline V gives CDR1 SGDLS, CDR2 YYNGEE. Trimming took 0 bases from V and 2 from J, leaving 15 bases between them. This CDR3 region has 16 residues. The CDR3 nucleotides read TGTGCCAGCAGCGTAGCGGCCGCAGCGGCGCCCTACGAGCAGTACTTC. Translated, it gives CASSVAAAAAPYEQYF.

Regarding this clonotype: This may be a read error, as it is one base from a much larger clone. This chain links TRBV20-1 with TRBJ1-1; D call uncertain. The CDR3 extends over 11 amino acids. V was clipped by 7 bases and J by 4 bases, with 10 bases between them. From germline, CDR1 is DFQATT and CDR2 SNEGSKA (reference sequence). CDR3 bases: TGCAGTGTCGCAGATACCACTGAAGCTTTCTTT. This codes for CSVADTTEAFF.

About this clonotype itself: With a much larger clone just one base away, this may be a read error. The rearrangement links TRBV7-2 to TRBJ2-2; D uncertain. The CDR3 runs to 13 residues. Germline V gene sequence: CDR1 SGHTA, CDR2 FQGNSA. V was pared by 8 bases and J by 6 bases, with 13 bases between. For the CDR3, the DNA is TGTGCCAGCGGCTGGTGGGGTTCCGGGGAGCTGTTTTTT. Its protein is CASGWWGSGELFF.

The genes are TRBV14 and TRBJ2-1; TRBD1 agrees at 9 bases. Germline V gene sequence: CDR1 SGHDN, CDR2 FVKESK. There are 16 residues in the CDR3. Trimming removed 0 bases from V and 5 bases from J; junction bases left unmatched: 5. CDR3 DNA sequence: TGTGCCAGCAGCCAAGAGGGGACAGGGACCCACAATGAGCAGTTCTTC. As protein: CASSQEGTGTHNEQFF. Full variable domain (missing parts from reference TRBV14 and TRBJ2-1): EAGVTQFPSHSVIEKGQTVTLRCDPISGHDNLYWYRRVMGKEIKFLLHFVKESKQDESGMPNNRFLAERTGGTYSTLKVQPAELEDSGVYFCASSQEGTGTHNEQFFGPGTRLTVL.

J is TRBJ2-5 and V is TRBV20-1; D might be TRBD1 (5 bases). The CDR3 loop spans 11 amino acids. V was trimmed by 3 bases and J by 13 bases, leaving 15 bases between them. Germline CDR1 is DFQATT and CDR2 is SNEGSKA (reference sequence). The CDR3 nucleotides are TGCAGTGCTAGTACTCAGGGCTTCCCGTACTTC. This gives the protein CSASTQGFPYF.

This clonotype was seen ten or more times. The genes are TRBV20-1 and TRBJ2-7; perhaps TRBD1 as D (6 bases). CDR3 length equals 15 residues. The germline V gene has CDR1 DFQATT and CDR2 SNEGSKA (reference sequence). V was pared by 0 bases and J by 5 bases, with 17 bases between. CDR3 in DNA: TGCAGTGCTAGAGAACTAAACACAGGGTTTGACGAGCAGTACTTC. Its translation: CSARELNTGFDEQYF.